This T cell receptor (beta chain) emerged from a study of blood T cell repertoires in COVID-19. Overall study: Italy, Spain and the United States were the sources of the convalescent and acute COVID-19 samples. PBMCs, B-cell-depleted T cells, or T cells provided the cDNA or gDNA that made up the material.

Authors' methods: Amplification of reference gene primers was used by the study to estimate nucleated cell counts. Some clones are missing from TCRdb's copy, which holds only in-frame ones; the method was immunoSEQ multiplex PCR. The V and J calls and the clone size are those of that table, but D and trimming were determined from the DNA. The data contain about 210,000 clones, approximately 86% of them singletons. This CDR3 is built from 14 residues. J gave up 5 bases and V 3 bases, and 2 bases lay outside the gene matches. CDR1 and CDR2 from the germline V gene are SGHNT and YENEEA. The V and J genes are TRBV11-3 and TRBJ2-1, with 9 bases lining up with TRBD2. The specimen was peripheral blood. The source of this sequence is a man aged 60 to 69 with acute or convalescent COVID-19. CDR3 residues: CASSFRGGDNEQFF. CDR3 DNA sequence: TGTGCCAGCAGCTTTCGCGGGGGGGACAATGAGCAGTTCTTC.